These T cell receptor beta chains were read from a single sample in a study of blood T cell repertoires in COVID-19. Data came from immunoSEQ multiplex PCR; TCRdb stores just in-frame clones and leaves some out. Here the sample spans roughly 200,000 clones, about 80% being singletons. The sequenced sample consisted of PBMCs or T cells enriched from blood (not recorded which). The source of these receptors is a woman aged 45-65 years who had been exposed to COVID-19. CDR3s include the opening cysteine and the closing phenylalanine or tryptophan. D genes are given only for firm matches. Only part of the rows carry a size: once, few, many, or a class if the clone is expanded.

d_gene: NA
abundance: NA
v_gene: TRBV2
j_gene: TRBJ1-3
CDR3aa: CASSEALAGAGGNTIYF
CDR3nt: TGTGCCAGCAGTGAAGCGCTTGCGGGGGCAGGTGGAAACACCATATATTTT

d_gene: NA
abundance: NA
v_gene: TRBV5-1
j_gene: TRBJ2-1
CDR3aa: CASGSGDSYNEQFF
CDR3nt: TGCGCCAGTGGGTCCGGAGACTCCTACAATGAGCAGTTCTTC

d_gene: TRBD1
abundance: NA
v_gene: TRBV27
j_gene: TRBJ1-6
CDR3aa: CASSFATTGGNSPLHF
CDR3nt: TGTGCCAGCAGTTTCGCAACAACAGGGGGAAATTCACCCCTCCACTTT

d_gene: NA
abundance: NA
v_gene: TRBV5-1
j_gene: TRBJ1-1
CDR3aa: CASSLETGHMNTEAFF
CDR3nt: TGCGCCAGCAGCCTGGAGACAGGACACATGAACACTGAAGCTTTCTTT

d_gene: TRBD2
abundance: NA
v_gene: TRBV5-1
j_gene: TRBJ2-7
CDR3aa: CASTPTAGVYEQYF
CDR3nt: TGCGCCAGCACCCCGACAGCGGGGGTCTACGAGCAGTACTTC

d_gene: NA
abundance: NA
v_gene: TRBV4-1
j_gene: TRBJ2-3
CDR3aa: CASSPKKGAQKSTDTQYF
CDR3nt: TGCGCCAGCAGCCCAAAAAAAGGGGCACAGAAAAGCACAGATACGCAGTATTTT

d_gene: NA
abundance: NA
v_gene: TRBV6-5
j_gene: TRBJ1-2
CDR3aa: CASSSGIYGYTF
CDR3nt: TGTGCCAGCAGTTCGGGGATCTATGGCTACACCTTC

d_gene: NA
abundance: few
v_gene: TRBV7-9
j_gene: TRBJ2-3
CDR3aa: CASSPPLARGTDTQYF
CDR3nt: TGTGCCAGCAGCCCGCCCCTAGCTCGCGGCACAGATACGCAGTATTTT

d_gene: NA
abundance: NA
v_gene: TRBV24-1
j_gene: TRBJ2-5
CDR3aa: CATSDRSKGRGMETQYF
CDR3nt: TGTGCCACCAGTGACCGATCGAAGGGACGGGGGATGGAGACCCAGTACTTC

d_gene: NA
abundance: once
v_gene: TRBV3-1/TRBV3-2
j_gene: TRBJ1-4
CDR3aa: CASSQVASGFATNEKLFF
CDR3nt: TGTGCCAGCAGCCAAGTGGCTAGCGGGTTTGCAACTAATGAAAAACTGTTTTTT

d_gene: TRBD2
abundance: NA
v_gene: TRBV7-2
j_gene: TRBJ2-5
CDR3aa: CASSSRRKGLAGGQETQYF
CDR3nt: TGTGCCAGCAGCTCCCGGCGAAAGGGACTAGCGGGGGGGCAAGAGACCCAGTACTTC

d_gene: NA
abundance: NA
v_gene: TRBV24-1
j_gene: TRBJ2-2
CDR3aa: CATSDREGWDTGELFF
CDR3nt: TGTGCCACCAGTGACCGAGAGGGTTGGGACACCGGGGAGCTGTTTTTT

d_gene: NA
abundance: NA
v_gene: TRBV5-6
j_gene: TRBJ2-5
CDR3aa: CASSLPRGAQETQYF
CDR3nt: TGTGCCAGCAGTTTACCCAGGGGAGCCCAAGAGACCCAGTACTTC

d_gene: NA
abundance: NA
v_gene: TRBV24-1
j_gene: TRBJ2-3
CDR3aa: CATSDGRQADTQYF
CDR3nt: TGTGCCACCAGTGACGGAAGACAGGCAGATACGCAGTATTTT

d_gene: TRBD2
abundance: NA
v_gene: TRBV27
j_gene: TRBJ2-5
CDR3aa: CASSLAGGGRAETQYF
CDR3nt: TGTGCCAGCAGTCTAGCGGGGGGAGGCCGAGCAGAGACCCAGTACTTC

d_gene: NA
abundance: many
v_gene: TRBV3-1/TRBV3-2
j_gene: TRBJ2-2
CDR3aa: CASSQEGGALFF
CDR3nt: TGTGCCAGCAGCCAAGAAGGGGGAGCGCTGTTTTTT

d_gene: TRBD1
abundance: NA
v_gene: TRBV13
j_gene: TRBJ2-5
CDR3aa: CASSLTGGRETQYF
CDR3nt: TGTGCCAGCAGCTTGACAGGGGGCCGGGAGACCCAGTACTTC

d_gene: TRBD1
abundance: NA
v_gene: TRBV28
j_gene: TRBJ1-2
CDR3aa: CASSLSGQGIYGYTF
CDR3nt: TGTGCCAGCAGTTTGTCCGGACAGGGTATTTATGGCTACACCTTC

d_gene: NA
abundance: NA
v_gene: TRBV28
j_gene: TRBJ1-2
CDR3aa: CASTVGNYGYTF
CDR3nt: TGTGCCAGCACCGTCGGTAACTATGGCTACACCTTC

d_gene: NA
abundance: NA
v_gene: TRBV6-5
j_gene: TRBJ2-7
CDR3aa: CASSTSTYEQYF
CDR3nt: TGTGCCAGCAGTACATCCACCTACGAGCAGTACTTC

d_gene: NA
abundance: NA
v_gene: TRBV6-5
j_gene: TRBJ1-2
CDR3aa: CASSYNGLDYGYTF
CDR3nt: TGTGCCAGCAGTTACAACGGACTAGACTATGGCTACACCTTC

d_gene: NA
abundance: NA
v_gene: TRBV7-8
j_gene: TRBJ1-1
CDR3aa: CASSSSLNTEAFF
CDR3nt: TGTGCCAGCAGCTCCTCCCTGAACACTGAAGCTTTCTTT

d_gene: NA
abundance: NA
v_gene: TRBV11-2
j_gene: TRBJ1-2
CDR3aa: CASSLGTGTNNYGYTF
CDR3nt: TGTGCCAGCAGCTTGGGGACCGGGACTAATAACTATGGCTACACCTTC

d_gene: NA
abundance: NA
v_gene: TRBV6-4
j_gene: TRBJ1-2
CDR3aa: CASSVNREKGYTF
CDR3nt: TGTGCCAGCAGTGTCAACAGGGAAAAGGGCTACACCTTC

d_gene: TRBD1
abundance: NA
v_gene: TRBV29-1
j_gene: TRBJ1-4
CDR3aa: CSANAGTATGRLFF
CDR3nt: TGCAGCGCCAACGCCGGGACAGCGACGGGTAGACTGTTTTTT

d_gene: TRBD2
abundance: NA
v_gene: TRBV5-1
j_gene: TRBJ2-5
CDR3aa: CASSLAPTSGGQETQYF
CDR3nt: TGCGCCAGCAGCTTGGCCCCGACTAGCGGGGGCCAAGAGACCCAGTACTTC

d_gene: NA
abundance: NA
v_gene: TRBV11-2
j_gene: TRBJ1-5
CDR3aa: CASSAQGGLGQPQHF
CDR3nt: TGTGCCAGCAGCGCACAGGGAGGGCTGGGGCAGCCCCAGCATTTT

d_gene: TRBD1
abundance: NA
v_gene: TRBV7-9
j_gene: TRBJ1-1
CDR3aa: CASSLGDSRTEAFF
CDR3nt: TGTGCCAGCAGCTTAGGGGACAGTAGAACTGAAGCTTTCTTT

d_gene: NA
abundance: few
v_gene: TRBV19
j_gene: TRBJ2-3
CDR3aa: CASTRGSTDTQYF
CDR3nt: TGTGCCAGTACTCGGGGGTCCACAGATACGCAGTATTTT

d_gene: TRBD1
abundance: NA
v_gene: TRBV27
j_gene: TRBJ2-2
CDR3aa: CASQDRGNTGELFF
CDR3nt: TGTGCCAGCCAGGACAGGGGGAACACCGGGGAGCTGTTTTTT

d_gene: NA
abundance: NA
v_gene: TRBV18
j_gene: TRBJ1-4
CDR3aa: CASSQLPRGSGEKLFF
CDR3nt: TGTGCCAGCTCACAACTCCCCCGGGGGAGTGGTGAAAAACTGTTTTTT

d_gene: NA
abundance: few
v_gene: TRBV6-5
j_gene: TRBJ1-2
CDR3aa: CASLSGVGGYTF
CDR3nt: TGTGCCAGCCTCTCGGGGGTTGGGGGCTACACCTTC

d_gene: TRBD1
abundance: once
v_gene: TRBV2
j_gene: TRBJ1-5
CDR3aa: CAGGDRAQPQHF
CDR3nt: TGTGCCGGTGGGGACAGGGCCCAGCCCCAGCATTTT

d_gene: NA
abundance: NA
v_gene: TRBV30
j_gene: TRBJ1-2
CDR3aa: CAWSGGQTYGYTF
CDR3nt: TGTGCCTGGAGTGGAGGACAGACGTATGGCTACACCTTC

d_gene: TRBD1
abundance: NA
v_gene: TRBV2
j_gene: TRBJ1-5
CDR3aa: CASGPDRVSNQPQHF
CDR3nt: TGTGCCAGCGGTCCGGACAGGGTGAGCAATCAGCCCCAGCATTTT

d_gene: NA
abundance: many
v_gene: TRBV4-3
j_gene: TRBJ2-2
CDR3aa: CASSQGPNTGELFF
CDR3nt: TGCGCCAGCAGCCAAGGGCCCAACACCGGGGAGCTGTTTTTT

d_gene: NA
abundance: NA
v_gene: TRBV5-4
j_gene: TRBJ2-1
CDR3aa: CASSSSKGGSANEQFF
CDR3nt: TGTGCCAGCAGCTCTAGCAAAGGGGGTAGTGCGAATGAGCAGTTCTTC

d_gene: NA
abundance: NA
v_gene: TRBV5-1
j_gene: TRBJ2-3
CDR3aa: CASSPPSGDTQYF
CDR3nt: TGCGCCAGCAGCCCCCCCTCGGGGGATACGCAGTATTTT

d_gene: NA
abundance: NA
v_gene: TRBV5-5
j_gene: TRBJ1-1
CDR3aa: CASSLEGGKITEAFF
CDR3nt: TGTGCCAGCAGCTTGGAGGGGGGGAAGATCACTGAAGCTTTCTTT

d_gene: NA
abundance: NA
v_gene: TRBV11-3
j_gene: TRBJ2-1
CDR3aa: CASSSPSGGGIGEQFF
CDR3nt: TGTGCCAGCAGCTCCCCTAGCGGAGGGGGTATAGGTGAGCAGTTCTTC

d_gene: NA
abundance: NA
v_gene: TRBV3-1/TRBV3-2
j_gene: TRBJ2-2
CDR3aa: CASSLRGTTNTGELFF
CDR3nt: TGTGCCAGCAGCCTAAGGGGGACTACGAACACCGGGGAGCTGTTTTTT

d_gene: NA
abundance: NA
v_gene: TRBV6-4
j_gene: TRBJ1-1
CDR3aa: CASSDPRREAFF
CDR3nt: TGTGCCAGCAGTGACCCCCGCAGAGAAGCTTTCTTT

d_gene: NA
abundance: once
v_gene: TRBV19
j_gene: TRBJ1-2
CDR3aa: CASSLRARDGYTF
CDR3nt: TGTGCCAGTAGCCTCAGAGCGAGGGATGGCTACACCTTC

d_gene: NA
abundance: NA
v_gene: TRBV5-6
j_gene: TRBJ1-5
CDR3aa: CASSPGGTNQPQHF
CDR3nt: TGTGCCAGCAGTCCCGGGGGGACTAATCAGCCCCAGCATTTT

d_gene: NA
abundance: few
v_gene: TRBV29-1
j_gene: TRBJ1-2
CDR3aa: CSVVVPLDGYTF
CDR3nt: TGCAGCGTTGTGGTACCATTAGATGGCTACACCTTC

d_gene: TRBD1
abundance: NA
v_gene: TRBV5-6
j_gene: TRBJ1-2
CDR3aa: CASSSPTGDYGYTF
CDR3nt: TGTGCCAGCAGCTCCCCGACAGGGGACTATGGCTACACCTTC

d_gene: NA
abundance: NA
v_gene: TRBV11-2
j_gene: TRBJ2-7
CDR3aa: CASSNSSYEQYF
CDR3nt: TGTGCCAGCAGCAACAGTTCCTACGAGCAGTACTTC

d_gene: NA
abundance: few
v_gene: TRBV24-1
j_gene: TRBJ1-3
CDR3aa: CATSDGPRGGAIYF
CDR3nt: TGTGCCACCAGTGACGGTCCGAGGGGAGGCGCCATATATTTT

d_gene: TRBD2
abundance: NA
v_gene: TRBV7-8
j_gene: TRBJ2-7
CDR3aa: CASSYSIGGGLYEQYF
CDR3nt: TGTGCCAGCAGTTATAGCATTGGCGGGGGGCTGTACGAGCAGTACTTC